A single sample is the source of the 17 T cell receptor beta chains below, sequenced in a study of shared clonotypes between healthy human individuals. The protocol was immunoSEQ multiplex PCR, while the TCRdb copy is restricted to in-frame clones and leaves out a portion. Among fewer than 1.8 million clones listed, roughly 98.5% were seen once. Sequencing input: naive CD4+ T cells sorted from blood. Described subset: CD45RA+ positively selected. Every receptor here comes from a man aged 25-45 years in good health.

The rearrangement joins TRBV6-1 to TRBJ1-5, with D maybe TRBD1 (5 bases). CDR1 and CDR2 from the germline V gene are MNHNS and SASEGT. This CDR3 spans 12 amino acids. CDR3 amino acids: CATTGDSQPQHF. In DNA, the CDR3 is TGTGCTACTACAGGTGATTCGCAGCCCCAGCATTTT.

The chain is built from TRBV14 and TRBJ1-3; the match to TRBD1 covers 7 bases. The CDR3 is made up of 14 amino acids. Germline V gene lookup returns CDR1 SGHDN and CDR2 FVKESK. Trimming cost V 3 bases and J 4 bases; bases outside gene matches: 3. As DNA, the CDR3 is TGTGCCAGCAGCCACCTGACAGGGGGAAACACCATATATTTT. This encodes CASSHLTGGNTIYF.

This chain links TRBV15 with TRBJ1-1; 7 bases agree with TRBD1. With 3 bases clipped from V and 0 bases from J, the junction kept 4 bases outside the gene matches. The CDR3 runs 15 residues. The germline CDR1 and CDR2 sequences are LNHNV and YYDKDF (reference sequence). CDR3 sequence (DNA): TGTGCCACCAGCAGGGGGACAGCCCTGAACACTGAAGCTTTCTTT. Its protein product is CATSRGTALNTEAFF.

V and J are TRBV10-3 and TRBJ1-2, with D perhaps matching TRBD1 (5 bases). CDR1 and CDR2 (germline): ENHRY, SYGVKD. Trimming left V 4 bases short and J 8 bases short, with 17 bases between. The CDR3 is made up of 14 amino acids. CDR3 in DNA: TGTGCCATCAGTGTGGGACTGGGGATTGGCGGCTACACCTTC. It yields the protein CAISVGLGIGGYTF.

DNA of the CDR3: TGTGCCAGCAGACGAGGACAGGGCGGTGAAGCTTTCTTT. Protein sequence: CASRRGQGGEAFF. The rearrangement links TRBV6-5 to TRBJ1-1, with 8 nucleotides matching TRBD1. J gave up 7 bases and V 6 bases, and 7 bases lay outside the gene matches. Germline values: CDR1 MNHEY, CDR2 SVGAGI. The CDR3 length is 13 residues.

The chain has TRBV11-2 and TRBJ2-1, with D possibly being TRBD1 (5 bases). Trimming removed 0 bases at V and 5 bases at J, with 14 bases between. The CDR3 sequence is 16 residues long. Germline CDR1 reads SGHAT; CDR2 reads FQNNGV. This chain's CDR3 is CASSLDRGLGDNEQFF. CDR3 nucleotide sequence: TGTGCCAGCAGCTTAGATCGAGGCCTAGGGGACAATGAGCAGTTCTTC.

DNA of the CDR3: TGTGCCAGCAGAAGTAGCGTAACGGGGGCCAACGTCCTGACTTTC. Encoded protein: CASRSSVTGANVLTF. The chain recombines TRBV27 with TRBJ2-6, with a possible D match to TRBD2 (5 bases). CDR1 is MNHEY and CDR2 is SMNVEV in the germline V gene (reference sequence). The CDR3 contains 15 residues. With 6 bases removed from V and 4 bases from J, the gap between germline ends came to 13 bases. The variable domain in full, completed from reference TRBV27 and TRBJ2-6, reads EAQVTQNPRYLITVTGKKLTVTCSQNMNHEYMSWYRQDPGLGLRQIYYSMNVEVTDKGDVPEGYKVSRKEKRNFPLILESPSPNQTSLYFCASRSSVTGANVLTFGAGSRLTVL.

The chain recombines TRBV18 with TRBJ2-6; D not certain. Trimming took off 5 bases at V and 1 base at J, with 9 bases between the two ends. CDR3 length equals 15 residues. The germline CDR1 and CDR2 sequences are KGHSH and LQKENI. The CDR3 sequence is CASSVRESGANVLTF. CDR3 DNA sequence: TGTGCCAGCTCAGTACGCGAATCTGGGGCCAACGTCCTGACTTTC.

The gene calls are TRBV11-3 and TRBJ2-3; TRBD1 is a possible D gene (5 bases). Germline V lookup: CDR1 SGHNT, CDR2 YENEEA. Trimming took off 1 base at V and 4 bases at J, with 15 bases between the two ends. The CDR3 runs to 16 residues. In DNA, the CDR3 is TGTGCCAGCAGCTTAGGACAGACGCAGGTGGCAGATACGCAGTATTTT. Translated, it gives CASSLGQTQVADTQYF. Looking up the rest from reference TRBV11-3 and TRBJ2-3 gives the full variable domain: EAGVVQSPRYKIIEKKQPVAFWCNPISGHNTLYWYLQNLGQGPELLIRYENEEAVDDSQLPKDRFSAERLKGVDSTLKIQPAELGDSAVYLCASSLGQTQVADTQYFGPGTRLTVL.

CDR3 nucleotides: TGTGCCAACGCAAGGAGGGCACGAACCGGGGAGCTGTTTTTT. Residues: CANARRARTGELFF. The chain has TRBV2 and TRBJ2-2, with a tentative D call TRBD2 (6 bases). CDR1 and CDR2 (germline): SNHLY, FYNNEI. V lost 10 bases and J lost 5, with 17 bases in between. This CDR3 spans 14 amino acids.

The rearrangement links TRBV6-1 to TRBJ1-5; no definite D call. This CDR3 has 15 residues. Trimming took 4 bases from V and 6 from J, leaving 16 bases between them. Germline V gene sequence: CDR1 MNHNS, CDR2 SASEGT. In DNA, the CDR3 is TGTGCCAGCAGTGTTGAAGGACTCCCAGGTCAGCCCCAGCATTTT. Amino acids: CASSVEGLPGQPQHF.

The chain has TRBV30 and TRBJ2-1; TRBD1 agrees at 9 bases. The germline V gene has CDR1 GTSNPN and CDR2 SVGIG (reference sequence). The CDR3 has 13 amino acids. With V trimmed by 5 bases and J by 6 bases, 5 bases remained unmatched. The CDR3 coding sequence is TGTGCCTGGGGACAGGGGTGGGGCAATGAGCAGTTCTTC. Its translation is CAWGQGWGNEQFF.

The chain carries TRBV28 and TRBJ2-7; unclear D gene. The CDR3 contains 13 residues. CDR1 and CDR2 from the germline V gene are MDHEN and SYDVKM. V lost 4 bases, J lost 5 bases, and 12 bases lay in between. CDR3 DNA: TGTGCCAGCAGTTCCTCCCCGTGGGACGAGCAGTACTTC. As protein: CASSSSPWDEQYF.

On this clone itself: The sample holds other DNA sequences that translate to the same CDR3. This chain links TRBV7-9 with TRBJ2-7, with no clear D. The CDR3 is 11 amino acids. CDR1 and CDR2 (germline): SEHNR, FQNEAQ (reference sequence). V lost 0 bases, J lost 6 bases, and 3 bases lay in between. The CDR3 is CASSLAGEQYF. The CDR3 DNA reads as TGTGCCAGCAGCTTAGCGGGCGAGCAGTACTTC.

The rearrangement links TRBV28 to TRBJ2-2; 9 bases line up with TRBD1. Looked up from germline, CDR1 is MDHEN and CDR2 is SYDVKM. This CDR3 has 15 amino acids. With 6 bases clipped from V and 6 bases from J, the junction kept 8 bases outside the gene matches. The DNA of the CDR3 is TGTGCCAGCAGCCGTCCCGGGACAGGGTCCGGGGAGCTGTTTTTT. Translation gives CASSRPGTGSGELFF.

For the CDR3, the DNA is TGTGCCAGCAGCTTAGTATTCAGGGGGCCGAGCACTGAAGCTTTCTTT. This translates into CASSLVFRGPSTEAFF. The chain has TRBV7-2 and TRBJ1-1; 8 bases align to TRBD1. This CDR3 is built from 16 residues. The V segment lost 1 base and the J segment 4 bases; nucleotides outside the gene matches: 8. CDR1 and CDR2 (germline): SGHTA, FQGNSA.

The CDR3 here is CASSLTASGSFHNEQFF. The CDR3, as DNA: TGTGCCAGCAGCTTAACGGCTAGCGGGAGCTTTCACAATGAGCAGTTCTTC. This sequence joins TRBV7-3 and TRBJ2-1, with TRBD2 identical over 10 bases. Germline V lookup: CDR1 SGHTA, CDR2 FQGTGA. CDR3 length: 17 amino acids. Trimming cost V 0 bases and J 5 bases; bases outside gene matches: 7.